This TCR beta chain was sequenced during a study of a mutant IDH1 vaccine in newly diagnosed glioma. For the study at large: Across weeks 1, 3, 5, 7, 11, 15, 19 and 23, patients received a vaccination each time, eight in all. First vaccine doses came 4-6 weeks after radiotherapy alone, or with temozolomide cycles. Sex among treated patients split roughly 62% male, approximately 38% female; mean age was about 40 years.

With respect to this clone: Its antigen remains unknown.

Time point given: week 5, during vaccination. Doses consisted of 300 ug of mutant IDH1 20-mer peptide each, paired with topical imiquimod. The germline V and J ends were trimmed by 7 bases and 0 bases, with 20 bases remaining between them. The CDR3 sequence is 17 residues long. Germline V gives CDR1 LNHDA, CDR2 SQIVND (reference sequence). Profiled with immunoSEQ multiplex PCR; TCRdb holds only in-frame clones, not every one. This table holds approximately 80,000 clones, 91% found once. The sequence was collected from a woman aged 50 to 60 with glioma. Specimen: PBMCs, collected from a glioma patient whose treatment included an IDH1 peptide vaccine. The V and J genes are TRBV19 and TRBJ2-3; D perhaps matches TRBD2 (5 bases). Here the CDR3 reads CASNDRTARRSTDTQYF. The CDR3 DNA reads TGTGCCAGTAATGATAGGACTGCGCGGAGGAGCACAGATACGCAGTATTTT.